The 5 T cell receptor beta chains below were found in one sample sequenced in a study of control samples from healthy donors and cancer patients. Assay used: immunoSEQ multiplex PCR; TCRdb lists only in-frame clones, some missing. There are some 150,000 clones in the sample; approximately 92% occur only once, and approximately 4% lies in the top ten. What was sequenced was blood. Source of these receptors: a woman in her sixties in good health.

The count of this clone is one. This rearrangement joins TRBV3-1 (or the pseudogene TRBV3-2) to TRBJ2-5, with D uncertain. The CDR3 is 12 residues long. Germline CDR1 LGHDT, CDR2 YNNKEL (reference sequence). V dropped 1 base and J dropped 2 bases, with 2 bases sitting between them. The CDR3 DNA is TGTGCCAGCAGCCAAGGTCAAGAGACCCAGTACTTC. It is translated as CASSQGQETQYF.

The CDR3 region is CASTLTGGAGKNIQYF. The CDR3 bases are TGTGCCAGCACCCTCACGGGGGGGGCGGGCAAAAACATTCAGTACTTC. The chain couples TRBV7-8 to TRBJ2-4, with 8 positions matching TRBD2. Germline V gives CDR1 SGHVS, CDR2 FQNEAQ. The length of the CDR3 is 16 residues. V was pared by 7 bases and J by 3 bases, with 11 bases of the junction left unmatched.

The V gene is TRBV7-2, the J gene TRBJ2-1; 14 nucleotides align to TRBD2. This CDR3 has 16 residues. Trimming took 6 bases from V and 5 from J; bases not matched to a gene: 6. Germline CDR1 SGHTA, CDR2 FQGNSA. CDR3 sequence reads: CASRQTSGGAHNEQFF. CDR3 DNA: TGTGCCAGCAGGCAGACTAGCGGGGGGGCCCACAATGAGCAGTTCTTC. Using reference TRBV7-2 and TRBJ2-1 for the parts outside the CDR3, the full variable domain is GAGVSQSPSNKVTEKGKDVELRCDPISGHTALYWYRQSLGQGLEFLIYFQGNSAPDKSGLPSDRFSAERTGGSVSTLTIQRTQQEDSAVYLCASRQTSGGAHNEQFFGPGTRLTVL.

The J gene is TRBJ2-2, the V gene TRBV7-2; the D gene could be TRBD1 or TRBD2 (5 bases each). V lost 1 base, J lost 7 bases, and 19 bases lay in between. Germline V CDR1 and CDR2: SGHTA, FQGNSA. The CDR3 covers 17 residues. Written as DNA, the CDR3 is TGTGCCAGCAGCTTAGAAGGTGGGGCAGGGAGAATCGGGGAGCTGTTTTTT. Translation: CASSLEGGAGRIGELFF.

The chain employs TRBV3-1 (or the pseudogene TRBV3-2) and TRBJ2-5; 8 bases match TRBD1. CDR1 is LGHDT, CDR2 YNNKEL, per germline (reference sequence). V lost 4 bases to trimming and J lost 2 bases; unmatched junction nucleotides: 3. This CDR3 spans 14 amino acids. In nucleotides, the CDR3 is TGTGCCAGCAGCCCCGGACAGGGACAAGAGACCCAGTACTTC. Protein: CASSPGQGQETQYF.